Given below is one T cell receptor (beta chain) in context. Original handling: Estimated nucleated cell counts came from reference gene primer amplification. Repertoires were generated with immunoSEQ multiplex PCR, while TCRdb's copy carries only in-frame clones and drops some. V, J and clone size are those of that table, while D and trimming were read from the DNA. The sample contains roughly 200,000 clones, 83% of which appear only once. Germline V lookup: CDR1 SEHNR, CDR2 FQNEAQ (reference sequence). The CDR3 is made up of 12 amino acids. V lost 6 bases and J 10 bases, leaving 13 bases between the germline ends. The sample belongs to a study of blood T cell repertoires in COVID-19.

The sample taken for sequencing was PBMCs or T cells enriched from blood (not recorded which). The chain carries TRBV7-9 and TRBJ2-1; maybe TRBD2 (5 bases). The TCR comes from a woman aged 45-60 years who had been exposed to COVID-19. DNA of the CDR3: TGTGCCAGCAGTTGGGGAGACCGGGAGCAGTTCTTC. This encodes CASSWGDREQFF.